The rows below give T cell receptor beta chains drawn from one sample of a study of T cells after somatic rescue of genetic block. The method was immunoSEQ multiplex PCR; TCRdb's version includes in-frame clones alone and lacks a portion of them. The repertoire includes 110,000 or so clones, 75% to 95% of them detected once, and more than 1.4% sits in the top ten. Sequencing was done on a sample of peripheral blood mononuclear cells (PBMCs). These receptors all stem from a young woman. CDR3s include the opening cysteine and the closing phenylalanine or tryptophan.

V	J	CDR3
TRBV28	TRBJ1-6	CASSPSGAGNSPLHF
TRBV5-6	TRBJ2-3	CASSVPHSTDTQYF
TRBV19	TRBJ2-1	CASSIGGGSIPNEQFF
TRBV7-3	TRBJ2-1	CASRLGTGGYNEQFF
TRBV9	TRBJ2-3	CASSVAALFTDTQYF
TRBV10-3	TRBJ2-5	CAISVNQGETQYF
TRBV9	TRBJ2-1	CASSVRQGYNEQFF
TRBV5-4	TRBJ2-7	CASSLALSYEQYF
TRBV21-1	TRBJ2-7	CASSLGWVGRYEQYF
TRBV19	TRBJ2-4	CASSSRGRTNIQYF
TRBV12-5	TRBJ2-3	CASGLQLSGATLRGTQYF
TRBV2	TRBJ1-5	CASKTRLEGNQPQHF
TRBV5-1	TRBJ1-4	CASSFGAGQGTNEKLFF
TRBV4-1	TRBJ2-7	CASSQDPRGDRVGEQYF
TRBV7-2	TRBJ1-6	CASRQPGQGSSPLHF
TRBV12-5	TRBJ1-3	CASGLQQGSGNTIYF
TRBV7-9	TRBJ1-1	CASSFPDRRQAFF
TRBV4-3	TRBJ1-1	CASSQGGGVDRRGTEAFF
TRBV19	TRBJ2-1	CASSIGQESYNEQFF
TRBV6-6	TRBJ1-1	CASIWENTEAFF
TRBV7-8	TRBJ2-7	CASSAPIRAPSSYEQYF
TRBV7-2	TRBJ2-7	CASSSLAGEVHEQYF
TRBV7-9	TRBJ1-5	CASSLRGEGNQPQHF
TRBV7-3	TRBJ2-3	CASSRDRTSTDTQYF
TRBV30	TRBJ2-3	CARSTGRFTDTQYF
TRBV19	TRBJ1-1	CASSILDRVEAFF
TRBV7-9	TRBJ2-5	CASSPKGQASQETQYF
TRBV7-9	TRBJ1-1	CASSTPGGARDTEAFF
TRBV7-9	TRBJ2-7	CASSQRGHLEQYF
TRBV18	TRBJ1-4	CASSPGQGKGSNEKLFF
TRBV7-8	TRBJ1-1	CASSLYPPRQGLNTEAFF
TRBV5-8	TRBJ1-5	CASSSGDRAHQPQHF
TRBV11-3	TRBJ1-4	CASSLDGATNEKLFF
TRBV2	TRBJ2-5	CASRRDLQETQYF
TRBV5-4	TRBJ1-1	CASSYGQGLGTEAFF
TRBV2	TRBJ1-5	CASSEVERNQPQHF
TRBV9	TRBJ1-6	CASSVLGGDNSPLHF
TRBV4-1	TRBJ2-1	CASSLRQGAWNEQFF
TRBV5-4	TRBJ2-2	CASSPRLRAGRTGELFF
TRBV11-3	TRBJ1-1	CASSGTGFEAFF
TRBV7-6	TRBJ2-2	CASSLGAAPGELFF